A single sample is the source of the 19 T cell receptor beta chains below, sequenced in a study of glioma-infiltrating T cells. Amplification of TCR alpha and beta CDR3 regions from RNA used iRepertoire nested multiplex PCR. TCRdb passed the multiplex PCR reads through MiXCR, listing each CDR3 protein once. The sample gives about 89,000 distinct CDR3 sequences, about 25% of which show up once; 6.7% is in the top ten. Material for sequencing was glioma tissue, nonneoplastic brain tissue, or PBMCs (not recorded which). The receptors were sampled from a human donor with low-grade glioma or glioblastoma, undergoing nonglioma brain surgery, or in good health (not recorded which).

This clonotype was picked up many times. This chain uses TRBV7-6 with TRBJ2-3; D is uncertain. The V and J ends lost 7 bases and 0 bases respectively, with 20 bases between them. The CDR3 sequence is 17 residues long. Germline CDR1 reads SGHVS; CDR2 reads FNYEAQ. The CDR3 region has the DNA TGTGCCAGCAAATTAGGCCCCAGGCCCACTAGCACAGATACGCAGTATTTT. Its translation: CASKLGPRPTSTDTQYF.

This clonotype showed up just a few times. J is TRBJ2-5 and V is TRBV12-3 or TRBV12-4, with a tentative D call TRBD1 (6 bases). The CDR3 consists of 16 residues. V was shortened by 3 bases and J by 0 bases, with 14 bases between the two germline ends. CDR3 in amino acids: CASSFGTPLYQETQYF. In DNA form, the CDR3 reads TGTGCCAGCAGTTTCGGGACACCTCTGTACCAAGAGACCCAGTACTTC.

This clonotype was detected ten times or more. The chain carries TRBV20-1 and TRBJ2-7; TRBD2 agrees at 8 bases. CDR3 length: 14 residues. Germline V gene data show CDR1 as DFQATT and CDR2 as SNEGSKA (reference sequence). After removal of 0 bases from V and 7 bases from J, the junction contained 8 bases not matched to a gene. The CDR3 sequence: CSARDRAGGREQYF. The CDR3 nucleotides are TGCAGTGCTAGAGATAGGGCGGGAGGTCGGGAGCAGTACTTC.

Ten or more counts support this clonotype. The chain is built from TRBV18 and TRBJ1-2; D gene uncertain. V gave up 4 bases and J gave up 4 bases, with 10 bases separating them. Germline lookup yields CDR1 KGHSH and CDR2 LQKENI. There are 13 residues in the CDR3. As DNA, the CDR3 is TGTGCCAGCTCACAGGGCCCTAGCTATGGCTACACCTTC. It translates to CASSQGPSYGYTF.

This clonotype turned up a few times. The V and J genes are TRBV7-9 and TRBJ2-2; D unclear. Deletions cut 5 bases from V and 1 base from J, with 11 bases between. The CDR3 spans 15 residues. The germline V gene has CDR1 SEHNR and CDR2 FQNEAQ (reference sequence). This chain's CDR3 is CASSPVGRNTGELFF. CDR3 nucleotides: TGTGCCAGCAGCCCAGTGGGAAGGAACACCGGGGAGCTGTTTTTT.

In the case of this clonotype: This clone may be a read error of a much larger clone one base away. This likely comes from a read error, as the CDR3 has no conserved phenylalanine or tryptophan at its end. The V gene is TRBV2, the J gene TRBJ2-3, with D unclear. CDR1 is SNHLY and CDR2 is FYNNEI in the germline V gene. CDR3 length: 15 amino acids. V gave up 7 bases and J gave up 2 bases, with 16 bases separating them. CDR3 sequence (DNA): TGTGCCAGCACGGCAAACCGGCAGCTCACAGATACGCAGTATTGT. Translating gives CASTANRQLTDTQYC.

Note on this clonotype: This could be a read error, since a much larger clone is one nucleotide away. The chain combines TRBV12-3 or TRBV12-4 with TRBJ1-2; 10 positions agree with TRBD1. The CDR3 spans 15 residues. The CDR3 DNA reads as TGTGCCAGCAGTTTTGAGGCAGACAGGGGGCTTGGCTACGCCTTC. This translates into CASSFEADRGLGYAF.

The sample holds many counts of this clonotype. The V and J genes are TRBV19 and TRBJ1-5; D may be TRBD1 (6 bases). The CDR3 sequence is 15 residues long. Deletions cut 6 bases from V and 2 bases from J, with 14 bases between. From germline, CDR1 is LNHDA and CDR2 SQIVND (reference sequence). DNA for the CDR3: TGTGCCAGTAGACCAGGGGAGGGGGGCAATCAGCCCCAGCATTTT. The encoded protein is CASRPGEGGNQPQHF.

This clonotype was counted ten times or more. This chain connects TRBV12-3 or TRBV12-4 to TRBJ2-3; the D is unclear. The CDR3 contains 11 residues. V was trimmed by 3 bases and J by 5 bases, leaving 3 bases between them. CDR3 sequence: CASSFRDTQYF. The CDR3, as DNA: TGTGCCAGCAGTTTTCGAGATACGCAGTATTTT.

The CDR3 is CASSQGPAVNQPQHF. The DNA of the CDR3 is TGTGCCAGCAGCCAAGGGCCGGCTGTCAATCAGCCCCAGCATTTT. This chain joins TRBV4-2 and TRBJ1-5, with unresolved D. The germline gives CDR1 LGHNA, CDR2 YNFKEQ. V was clipped by 1 base and J by 3 bases, with 10 bases between them. CDR3 length equals 15 residues.

This clonotype was counted ten times or more. The chain is built from TRBV19 and TRBJ1-1, with TRBD1 as a possible D gene (5 bases). From germline, CDR1 is LNHDA and CDR2 SQIVND (reference sequence). CDR3 length equals 18 residues. Deletions cut 7 bases from V and 6 bases from J, with 30 bases between. The CDR3 DNA follows: TGTGCCAGTACCGATCGAAGGACGGGGCGACAGCTTTTGGCTGAAGCTTTCTTT. Its translation is CASTDRRTGRQLLAEAFF. Using reference TRBV19 and TRBJ1-1 for the parts outside the CDR3, the full variable domain is DGGITQSPKYLFRKEGQNVTLSCEQNLNHDAMYWYRQDPGQGLRLIYYSQIVNDFQKGDIAEGYSVSREKKESFPLTVTSAQKNPTAFYLCASTDRRTGRQLLAEAFFGQGTRLTVV.

This clonotype has ten or more counts. This chain links TRBV27 with TRBJ2-1; 7 bases are shared with TRBD2. J gave up 13 bases and V 0 bases, and 9 bases lay outside the gene matches. CDR3 size: 14 residues. Germline CDR1 reads MNHEY; CDR2 reads SMNVEV (reference sequence). CDR3 bases: TGTGCCAGCAGTTTATCGGGGGGGGGGAGTTACCAGTTCTTC. It yields the protein CASSLSGGGSYQFF.

Note on this clonotype: A much larger clonotype is one base distant, so this may be a read error. CDR3 region: CASSIVPGGTGFLLSSYNGQFF. In nucleotides, the CDR3 is TGTGCCAGTAGTATAGTACCCGGTGGGACAGGGTTCTTACTCAGCTCCTACAATGGGCAGTTCTTC. The chain is built from TRBV19 and TRBJ2-1; 9 positions match TRBD1. The CDR3 length is 22 residues. Germline CDR1 LNHDA, CDR2 SQIVND (reference sequence). Full variable domain (rest looked up from reference TRBV19 and TRBJ2-1): DGGITQSPKYLFRKEGQNVTLSCEQNLNHDAMYWYRQDPGQGLRLIYYSQIVNDFQKGDIAEGYSVSREKKESFPLTVTSAQKNPTAFYLCASSIVPGGTGFLLSSYNGQFFGPGTRLTVL.

The sample holds many counts of this clonotype. The chain carries TRBV12-3 or TRBV12-4 and TRBJ1-5; a weak D match, TRBD1 (5 bases). This CDR3 comprises 14 residues. V shed 7 bases and J shed 3 bases, with 13 bases lying between them. In DNA form, the CDR3 reads TGTGCCAGCACCTCGGGACGGTTCAATCAGCCCCAGCATTTT. It specifies CASTSGRFNQPQHF.

This clonotype has more than one count but fewer than ten. The chain uses TRBV5-4 and TRBJ2-5, with D perhaps TRBD2 (7 bases). Germline V CDR1 and CDR2: SGHNT, YYREEE (reference sequence). The CDR3 covers 14 residues. V lost 1 base to trimming and J lost 5 bases, with 12 bases between them. CDR3 DNA sequence: TGTGCCAGCAGCTTGACGGGGGGCCTGGAGACCCAGTACTTC. This encodes CASSLTGGLETQYF.

Details on this clonotype: This may come from a read error, since a much larger clone is one base off. The chain has TRBV24-1 and TRBJ2-2; the D gene is possibly TRBD2 (5 bases). The CDR3 totals 13 residues. CDR1 and CDR2 from the germline V gene are KGHDR and SFDVKD. The CDR3 DNA is TGTGCCACCAGTGAAGGGAGCACCGGGGAGCGGTTTTTT. It translates to CATSEGSTGERFF.

This clonotype was seen repeatedly, ten times or more. V and J are TRBV24-1 and TRBJ2-5, with TRBD1 as a possible D gene (7 bases). There are 13 residues in the CDR3. V lost 7 bases to trimming and J lost 5 bases, with 13 bases between them. Germline loops: CDR1 KGHDR, CDR2 SFDVKD. CDR3 DNA: TGTGCCACCAGCGGAGGGGGCGGCGAGACCCAGTACTTC. This sequence encodes CATSGGGGETQYF.

The chain uses TRBV12-3 or TRBV12-4 and TRBJ1-1, with D possibly matching TRBD1 (5 bases). The CDR3 has 14 residues. The ends were cut back, 3 bases at V and 1 base at J, with 9 bases in the middle. The CDR3 protein is CASSFGGPNTEAFF. DNA of the CDR3: TGTGCCAGCAGTTTCGGGGGTCCGAACACTGAAGCTTTCTTT.

This clonotype was detected ten times or more. This chain connects TRBV15 to TRBJ2-7; 11 nucleotides match TRBD2. This CDR3 contains 18 residues. Looked up from germline, CDR1 is LNHNV and CDR2 is YYDKDF (reference sequence). Trimming removed 0 bases from V and 1 base from J; junction bases left unmatched: 8. In DNA form, the CDR3 reads TGTGCCACCAGCAGAGATCTTAGCGGGGGGGCCACATCCTACGAGCAGTACTTC. The encoded protein is CATSRDLSGGATSYEQYF.